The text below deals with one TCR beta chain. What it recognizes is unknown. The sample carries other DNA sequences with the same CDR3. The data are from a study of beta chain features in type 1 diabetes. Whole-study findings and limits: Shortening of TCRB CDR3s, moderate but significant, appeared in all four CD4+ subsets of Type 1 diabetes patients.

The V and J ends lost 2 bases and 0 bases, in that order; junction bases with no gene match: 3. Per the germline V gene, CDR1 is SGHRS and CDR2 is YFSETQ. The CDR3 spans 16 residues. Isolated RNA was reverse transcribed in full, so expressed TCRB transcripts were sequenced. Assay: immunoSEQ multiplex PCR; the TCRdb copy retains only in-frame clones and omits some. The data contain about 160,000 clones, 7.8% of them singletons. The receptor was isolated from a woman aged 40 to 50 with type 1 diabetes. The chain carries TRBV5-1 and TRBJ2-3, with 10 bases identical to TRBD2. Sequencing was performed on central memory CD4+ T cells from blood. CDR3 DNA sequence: TGCGCCAGCAGCTTTATACTAGCGGGAAGCACAGATACGCAGTATTTT. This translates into CASSFILAGSTDTQYF.